Listed below are T cell receptor beta chains from one sample, sequenced in a study of blood T cell repertoires in COVID-19. Produced via immunoSEQ multiplex PCR; TCRdb's table is partial and in-frame only. Of approximately 210,000 clones listed, 82% are singletons. The source material was PBMCs or T cells enriched from blood (not recorded which). These receptors all come from a man aged 35 to 55 who had recovered from COVID-19. The CDR3 runs from the conserved cysteine through the conserved F or W. A D gene is named only where the DNA matches it firmly. Size is stated for part of the rows, as once, few or many counts, or as a class when the clone is expanded.

clone_size cdr3_length d_call j_call v_call cdr3_aa cdr3_nt
. 15 TRBD1 TRBJ2-3 TRBV6-1 CASSERTGSTDTQYF TGTGCCAGCAGTGAACGGACAGGGAGCACAGATACGCAGTATTTT
. 14 . TRBJ1-2 TRBV7-2 CASSLVRQVYGYTF TGTGCCAGCAGCTTAGTTCGACAGGTCTATGGCTACACCTTC
. 17 . TRBJ1-5 TRBV2 CASSEPGVGGSNQPQHF TGTGCCAGCAGTGAACCTGGAGTCGGGGGGAGCAATCAGCCCCAGCATTTT
. 16 TRBD1 TRBJ2-7 TRBV5-4 CASSRRSHRGTYEQYF TGTGCCAGCAGTCGGAGGTCGCACAGGGGGACCTACGAGCAGTACTTC
. 18 . TRBJ1-6 TRBV3-1/TRBV3-2 CASSQVNGWTDYNSPLHF TGTGCCAGCAGCCAAGTGAATGGTTGGACAGATTATAATTCACCCCTCCACTTT
. 16 TRBD1 TRBJ2-1 TRBV19 CASSIDRTGSYNEQFF TGTGCCAGTAGTATAGACCGGACAGGGTCCTACAATGAGCAGTTCTTC
. 16 TRBD2 TRBJ2-3 TRBV5-1 CASSFSGLAGTDTQYF TGCGCCAGCAGCTTCAGCGGACTAGCGGGCACAGATACGCAGTATTTT
few 14 . TRBJ1-3 TRBV30 CAWSPLLLGNTIYF TGTGCCTGGAGCCCCCTACTTTTGGGAAACACCATATATTTT
. 16 TRBD2 TRBJ2-7 TRBV5-1 CASSVGLAGGRYEQYF TGCGCCAGCAGCGTGGGACTAGCGGGGGGCCGCTACGAGCAGTACTTC
. 14 . TRBJ1-1 TRBV4-1 CASSHYGADTEAFF TGCGCCAGCAGCCATTATGGAGCGGACACTGAAGCTTTCTTT
. 14 TRBD1 TRBJ1-3 TRBV13 CASRWTGAGNTIYF TGTGCCAGCAGGTGGACAGGGGCTGGAAACACCATATATTTT
once 13 . TRBJ2-5 TRBV18 CASSAGSQETQYF TGTGCCAGCTCAGCAGGGTCCCAAGAGACCCAGTACTTC
. 16 TRBD2 TRBJ2-1 TRBV5-4 CASSLKREVPYNEQFF TGTGCCAGCAGCCTGAAGCGGGAGGTTCCCTACAATGAGCAGTTCTTC
. 14 TRBD1 TRBJ1-1 TRBV5-1 CASSPGQGPIEAFF TGCGCCAGCAGCCCCGGACAGGGCCCTATTGAAGCTTTCTTT
. 12 TRBD1 TRBJ2-7 TRBV7-9 CASSQEGDRAYF TGTGCCAGCAGCCAAGAGGGGGACAGGGCTTACTTC
. 14 . TRBJ2-5 TRBV5-1 CASSARTDQETQYF TGCGCCAGCAGCGCCAGGACAGACCAAGAGACCCAGTACTTC
. 15 TRBD1 TRBJ1-1 TRBV19 CASTLSGQGDTEAFF TGTGCCAGTACCCTATCGGGACAGGGCGACACTGAAGCTTTCTTT
few 10 . TRBJ1-5 TRBV28 CASSYQPQHF TGTGCCAGCAGCTATCAGCCCCAGCATTTT
. 20 TRBD2 TRBJ2-2 TRBV6-6 CASSSTGLGLKGTWTGELFF TGTGCCAGCAGCTCCACTGGACTGGGACTAAAAGGAACCTGGACCGGGGAGCTGTTTTTT
. 15 TRBD2 TRBJ2-7 TRBV28 CASSLAGAGVYEQYF TGTGCCAGCAGTTTAGCCGGGGCGGGAGTCTACGAGCAGTACTTC
. 14 . TRBJ2-5 TRBV30 CAWSVSLGRETQYF TGTGCCTGGAGTGTAAGTCTAGGGAGGGAGACCCAGTACTTC
. 15 . TRBJ1-5 TRBV30 CAWSVKGYSNQPQHF TGTGCCTGGAGTGTCAAGGGGTATAGCAATCAGCCCCAGCATTTT
. 14 TRBD2 TRBJ2-7 TRBV2 CATLGGISTYEQYF TGTGCCACCTTGGGGGGGATTAGTACCTACGAGCAGTACTTC
. 13 TRBD1 TRBJ2-3 TRBV11-2 CASSLGTGNTQYF TGTGCCAGCAGCTTGGGGACAGGGAATACGCAGTATTTT
once 13 . TRBJ2-5 TRBV27 CASSIRVRETQYF TGTGCCAGCAGTATCAGGGTCAGAGAGACCCAGTACTTC
. 15 TRBD1 TRBJ2-7 TRBV19 CASSASGTGRYEQYF TGTGCCAGTAGTGCGTCCGGGACAGGGAGATACGAGCAGTACTTC
. 15 . TRBJ2-5 TRBV7-9 CASSLTRDKKETQYF TGTGCCAGCAGCTTGACGAGGGACAAGAAAGAGACCCAGTACTTC
. 16 TRBD2 TRBJ2-1 TRBV7-8 CASSLMFGRVYNEQFF TGTGCCAGCAGCTTAATGTTCGGGAGGGTTTACAATGAGCAGTTCTTC
few 15 . TRBJ1-2 TRBV28 CASSEFTGGVYGYTF TGTGCCAGCAGTGAGTTTACGGGGGGCGTCTATGGCTACACCTTC
once 15 TRBD1 TRBJ2-5 TRBV2 CASNWDRLRGETQYF TGTGCCAGCAACTGGGACAGGTTAAGAGGAGAGACCCAGTACTTC
. 16 TRBD1 TRBJ2-5 TRBV7-7 CASSVGDSRPAETQYF TGTGCTAGCAGCGTTGGGGACAGCCGACCCGCAGAGACCCAGTACTTC
. 14 . TRBJ1-1 TRBV6-5 CACKGRGTDTEAFF TGTGCGTGCAAGGGTCGGGGGACGGACACTGAAGCTTTCTTT
. 18 . TRBJ2-1 TRBV3-1/TRBV3-2 CASSHPAGSTILRNEQFF TGTGCCAGCAGCCATCCTGCGGGATCGACGATCCTTCGGAATGAGCAGTTCTTC
. 14 . TRBJ1-1 TRBV7-2 CASRADSTNTEAFF TGTGCCAGCCGCGCCGACAGCACGAACACTGAAGCTTTCTTT
. 13 . TRBJ1-1 TRBV6-1 CASSESLPTEAFF TGTGCCAGCAGTGAAAGTCTACCCACTGAAGCTTTCTTT
. 11 . TRBJ2-5 TRBV24-1 CATSERETQYF TGTGCCACCAGTGAGAGGGAGACCCAGTACTTC
. 12 . TRBJ1-4 TRBV3-1/TRBV3-2 CASSQGGEKLFF TGTGCCAGCAGCCAGGGAGGTGAAAAACTGTTTTTT